These 21 T cell receptor beta chains came from one sample sequenced in a study of shared clonotypes between healthy human individuals. Sequenced by immunoSEQ multiplex PCR; TCRdb stores in-frame clones only, minus some. The table includes about 2.3 million clones, under 95% detected once. The sequenced sample was naive CD4+ T cells from PBMCs. Subset indicated: CD45RA+ positively selected. Receptors originate from a man aged 18 to 35 in good health. Some clones in this sample may be carry-over from other donors' samples.

The V and J genes are TRBV19 and TRBJ1-4; tentative D call: TRBD1 (6 bases). Germline CDR1 reads LNHDA; CDR2 reads SQIVND (reference sequence). V shed 10 bases and J shed 8 bases, with 14 bases lying between them. The CDR3 is made up of 12 amino acids. CDR3 in DNA: TGTGCCACCAGCCAGGGGAGGGAAAAACTGTTTTTT. Its translation is CATSQGREKLFF.

This chain uses TRBV7-3 with TRBJ1-1, with 8 bases matching TRBD1. Unmatched junction bases numbered 13, after V lost 5 bases and J lost 8 bases. This CDR3 comprises 15 residues. Germline assignment: CDR1 SGHTA and CDR2 FQGTGA. CDR3 in amino acids: CASSKTGVPVPEAFF. The CDR3, as DNA: TGTGCCAGCAGCAAGACAGGGGTTCCGGTACCCGAAGCTTTCTTT. Full variable domain (outside the CDR3, taken from reference TRBV7-3 and TRBJ1-1): GAGVSQTPSNKVTEKGKYVELRCDPISGHTALYWYRQSLGQGPEFLIYFQGTGAADDSGLPNDRFFAVRPEGSVSTLKIQRTERGDSAVYLCASSKTGVPVPEAFFGQGTRLTVV.

V gene TRBV4-3 combines with J gene TRBJ1-2, with 10 bases lining up with TRBD1. This CDR3 is 17 amino acids long. Germline-derived CDR1 and CDR2 are LGHNA and YSLEER. V lost 0 bases to trimming and J lost 4 bases; unmatched junction nucleotides: 8. CDR3 sequence reads: CASSQDLGQGVSYGYTF. The CDR3 bases are TGCGCCAGCAGCCAAGACTTAGGACAGGGGGTTTCCTATGGCTACACCTTC.

This sequence joins TRBV7-9 and TRBJ2-3; TRBD2 might be the D (6 bases). In germline, CDR1 is SEHNR, CDR2 FQNEAQ (reference sequence). The germline V and J ends were trimmed by 5 bases and 9 bases, with 12 bases remaining between them. The CDR3 spans 12 residues. This chain's CDR3 is CASSRWGGTQYF. DNA of the CDR3: TGTGCCAGCAGCCGATGGGGAGGCACGCAGTATTTT. Using reference TRBV7-9 and TRBJ2-3 for the parts outside the CDR3, the full variable domain is DTGVSQNPRHKITKRGQNVTFRCDPISEHNRLYWYRQTLGQGPEFLTYFQNEAQLEKSRLLSDRFSAERPKGSFSTLEIQRTEQGDSAMYLCASSRWGGTQYFGPGTRLTVL.

As regards this clone: This same CDR3 is encoded by further DNA sequences in the sample. V is TRBV27 and J is TRBJ2-3; D unresolved. The CDR3 is 13 residues long. Germline values: CDR1 MNHEY, CDR2 SMNVEV (reference sequence). Trimming stripped 2 bases from V and 6 bases from J, with 9 bases between. The CDR3 loop is CASSLMVADTQYF. CDR3 in DNA: TGTGCCAGCAGTTTAATGGTGGCGGATACGCAGTATTTT.

DNA of the CDR3: TGTGCCAGCAGCTACCTACCCGGAGAAGGGAACTATGGCTACACCTTC. Translation gives CASSYLPGEGNYGYTF. V is TRBV7-9 and J is TRBJ1-2; D is unclear. Germline V gives CDR1 SEHNR, CDR2 FQNEAQ (reference sequence). V gave up 4 bases and J gave up 2 bases, with 17 bases separating them. This CDR3 region has 16 residues.

Remarks on this clone: This same CDR3 is encoded by further DNA sequences in the sample. The chain links TRBV19 to TRBJ1-1; D might be TRBD1 (6 bases). Trimming took off 6 bases at V and 1 base at J, with 9 bases between the two ends. Germline V gene data show CDR1 as LNHDA and CDR2 as SQIVND (reference sequence). CDR3 length: 13 amino acids. In DNA, the CDR3 is TGTGCCAGTAGGGGGGCGGCGAACACTGAAGCTTTCTTT. It translates to CASRGAANTEAFF. The full variable domain, with the rest looked up from reference TRBV19 and TRBJ1-1, is DGGITQSPKYLFRKEGQNVTLSCEQNLNHDAMYWYRQDPGQGLRLIYYSQIVNDFQKGDIAEGYSVSREKKESFPLTVTSAQKNPTAFYLCASRGAANTEAFFGQGTRLTVV.

The V and J genes are TRBV4-2 and TRBJ2-7; TRBD1 matches 9 bases. V lost 2 bases, J lost 4 bases, and 9 bases stayed unmatched. Looked up from germline, CDR1 is LGHNA and CDR2 is YNFKEQ. The CDR3 has 16 amino acids. The CDR3, as DNA: TGTGCCAGCAGCCAACGCGGACAGGGGACTGGGTACGAGCAGTACTTC. Amino acid sequence: CASSQRGQGTGYEQYF.

The chain has TRBV11-2 and TRBJ2-3; possibly TRBD2 for D (5 bases). V was trimmed by 5 bases and J by 6 bases, leaving 27 bases between them. This CDR3 region has 18 residues. The V gene's germline CDR1 is SGHAT and CDR2 FQNNGV. CDR3 in DNA: TGTGCCAGCAGCCCCGCCGTCCGAGGGTCTTCCCGGCAGGATACGCAGTATTTT. Translating gives CASSPAVRGSSRQDTQYF.

This clone occurred a few times. The chain has TRBV5-1 and TRBJ1-2, with TRBD1 identical over 12 bases. Germline V lookup: CDR1 SGHRS, CDR2 YFSETQ. The trim removed 3 bases at V and 3 bases at J, leaving 6 bases unmatched. The CDR3 length is 16 residues. CDR3 nucleotides: TGCGCCAGCAGCTCGCCCGGGACAGGGGGCTACTATGGCTACACCTTC. Amino acids: CASSSPGTGGYYGYTF.

This chain uses TRBV5-4 with TRBJ1-2; TRBD1 matches 9 bases. The CDR3 spans 13 residues. J gave up 2 bases and V 7 bases, and 3 bases lay outside the gene matches. The germline V gene has CDR1 SGHNT and CDR2 YYREEE (reference sequence). The CDR3 sequence: CASGDRVNYGYTF. DNA of the CDR3: TGTGCCAGCGGGGACAGGGTAAACTATGGCTACACCTTC.

The chain employs TRBV27 and TRBJ2-7, with D perhaps matching TRBD1 (5 bases). Between the trimmed V and J ends, which lost 8 bases and 12 bases, there was a span of 23 bases. The V gene's germline CDR1 is MNHEY and CDR2 SMNVEV (reference sequence). The CDR3 loop spans 13 amino acids. The CDR3 sequence is CASAPTQGISLYF. CDR3 in DNA: TGTGCCAGCGCCCCCACGCAGGGCATTAGCCTGTACTTC.

The rearrangement joins TRBV7-3 to TRBJ2-1; 7 nucleotides match TRBD2. The CDR3 is 15 amino acids. Unmatched junction bases numbered 7, after V lost 2 bases and J lost 6 bases. Looked up from germline, CDR1 is SGHTA and CDR2 is FQGTGA. CDR3 sequence reads: CASSLAGTIVNEQFF. CDR3 nucleotides: TGTGCCAGCAGCTTAGCAGGGACTATCGTCAATGAGCAGTTCTTC.

The CDR3 spells CASSAGTRAATQYF. Here the CDR3 DNA reads TGTGCCAGCAGCGCCGGGACTCGCGCTGCAACGCAGTATTTT. This chain links TRBV9 with TRBJ2-3; D might be TRBD2 (6 bases). From germline, CDR1 is SGDLS and CDR2 YYNGEE. CDR3 length: 14 residues. Trimming removed 3 bases from V and 9 bases from J, with 17 bases in between.

The chain uses TRBV25-1 and TRBJ2-3, with D perhaps TRBD1 (6 bases). The CDR3 is made up of 15 amino acids. The V end was cut by 4 bases, the J end by 3 bases, with 14 bases between. The germline V gene has CDR1 MGHDK and CDR2 SYGVNS. The CDR3 region has the DNA TGTGCCAGCAGTGCTGAGGGAAGGGGGACAGATACGCAGTATTTT. Its translation: CASSAEGRGTDTQYF.

The V call is TRBV5-1, the J call TRBJ1-2; D uncertain. The CDR3 has 16 amino acids. Trimming took 0 bases from V and 0 from J, leaving 12 bases between them. In germline, CDR1 is SGHRS, CDR2 YFSETQ. The CDR3 DNA follows: TGCGCCAGCAGCTTGGTGGCAGGCGACGCTAACTATGGCTACACCTTC. Translated, it gives CASSLVAGDANYGYTF.

V gene TRBV6-5 combines with J gene TRBJ2-7, with a tentative D call TRBD2 (5 bases). The CDR3 is made up of 15 amino acids. Germline-derived CDR1 and CDR2 are MNHEY and SVGAGI. Trimming shortened V by 3 bases and J by 2 bases, and 14 bases separated the two germline ends. The CDR3: CASSYASGPTYEQYF. The CDR3 DNA reads as TGTGCCAGCAGTTATGCGAGCGGACCGACCTACGAGCAGTACTTC.

This chain links TRBV28 with TRBJ1-4; the D is unclear. The CDR3 has 14 residues. Looked up from germline, CDR1 is MDHEN and CDR2 is SYDVKM. With 8 bases removed from V and 8 bases from J, the gap between germline ends came to 18 bases. The CDR3 coding sequence is TGTGCCAGCCAAGGGTCCGCCCGAAGAGAAAAACTGTTTTTT. Translating gives CASQGSARREKLFF.

This rearrangement joins TRBV25-1 to TRBJ2-1; TRBD2 matches at 9 bases. Trimming cost V 6 bases and J 9 bases; bases outside gene matches: 12. Looked up from germline, CDR1 is MGHDK and CDR2 is SYGVNS. The CDR3 is 15 amino acids. The CDR3 bases are TGTGCCAGCAGAGTAGCGGGAGAAACGGTCGGTGAGCAGTTCTTC. Translation: CASRVAGETVGEQFF. The whole variable domain, remainder taken from reference TRBV25-1 and TRBJ2-1, is EADIYQTPRYLVIGTGKKITLECSQTMGHDKMYWYQQDPGMELHLIHYSYGVNSTEKGDLSSESTVSRIRTEHFPLTLESARPSHTSQYLCASRVAGETVGEQFFGPGTRLTVL.

CDR3 protein: CASSRGRDSGAETQYF. In nucleotides, the CDR3 is TGTGCCAGCAGCCGAGGGAGGGACTCCGGTGCGGAGACCCAGTACTTC. This chain uses TRBV5-4 with TRBJ2-5; TRBD2 aligns across 7 bases. CDR1 and CDR2 from the germline V gene are SGHNT and YYREEE (reference sequence). The trim removed 4 bases at V and 5 bases at J, leaving 14 bases unmatched. The CDR3 loop spans 16 amino acids.

This clone has just one count. Other DNA sequences within the sample encode an identical CDR3. The V call is TRBV5-1, the J call TRBJ2-3, with 8 positions matching TRBD2. V shed 0 bases and J 1 base; nucleotides not matched to a gene: 4. The CDR3 runs to 16 residues. Per germline, CDR1 SGHRS and CDR2 YFSETQ. Here the CDR3 DNA reads TGCGCCAGCAGCTTGGAGTCGGGAGGGGGCACAGATACGCAGTATTTT. This encodes CASSLESGGGTDTQYF. Combining the CDR3 with reference TRBV5-1 and TRBJ2-3 gives the whole variable domain KAGVTQTPRYLIKTRGQQVTLSCSPISGHRSVSWYQQTPGQGLQFLFEYFSETQRNKGNFPGRFSGRQFSNSRSEMNVSTLELGDSALYLCASSLESGGGTDTQYFGPGTRLTVL.